This T cell receptor beta chain was sequenced during a study of blood T cell repertoires in COVID-19 (dated by TCRdb to 2019 to 2021). Study-level background: Samples from collaborators originated in the United States, Italy and Spain and spanned both the acute and convalescent phases of COVID-19. The material from the prospective study consisted of cDNA or gDNA derived from T cells, B-cell-depleted T cells, or PBMCs. Deeply sampled blood TCRbeta repertoires from subjects exposed to, actively infected with, or recovered from COVID-19 were included in the dataset. The repertoires were made available in a free public database intended to serve as a resource for research on the immune response to SARS-CoV-2. Samples came from the ongoing ImmuneRACE study (first 160 participants) plus 1,254 subjects from 6 global collaborators. The sample metadata nearly always contained a de-identified subject ID, COVID-19 status, age in years and sex. Where HLA class I and class II types were available, the types were taken from metadata supplied by the sample provider, not from assay-based typing. General study outcomes and caveats: The quantity of clinical and demographic metadata differed by source and by participant and was supplied without curation.

The collaborating institutions used their own protocols to collect whole blood in K2EDTA tubes. For TCRbeta analysis, collaborator samples were shipped as frozen whole blood, as isolated PBMCs, or as DNA extracted from either sample type. The CDR3 goes from the cysteine to the phenylalanine over 15 residues. The read is trimmed to its CDR3 DNA, 45 bases read in frame from base 1. Clipping removes 2 bases from V and 4 bases from J, with 8 as the unmatched junction base count. CDR1 and CDR2, looked up from the germline V gene (reference sequence), are SGHNT and YYREEE. The immunoSEQ Assay, a bias-controlled multiplex PCR, was used to amplify TCRbeta CDR3 regions from genomic DNA. In the paper's pipeline: Within the assay, amplification of reference gene primers was used to estimate how many nucleated cells each sample contained. Sequence reads were collapsed and filtered to measure the absolute abundance of every unique TCRbeta CDR3 rearrangement. For each sample, productive Simpson clonality was calculated by taking the square root of Simpson's diversity index across productive rearrangements. Entries here come from immuneACCESS through TCRdb and include only in-frame sequences with V and J called. Some clones fail to appear in such tables; in the studies checked, an unresolved V gene covers under half of the shortfall, and the cause of the remainder is unknown. From that table come the V and J calls and clone size; the DNA was used to work out D and trimming. In all, the sample holds about 220,000 clones, and about four fifths of those were seen once. The top ten clonotypes cover 3.5% to 4% of the sample.

Comments on this clone: No antigen is known for it. Base qualities are not at hand, and no much larger clone is one base apart.

The rearranged segments are TRBV5-4 and TRBJ2-5, and TRBD1 aligns with 7 junction nucleotides. The sequenced sample was peripheral blood. The clonotype comes from a woman older than 75 with acute or convalescent COVID-19. The DNA sequence reads TGTGCCAGCAGCTTTGAAGGGGGCGGCATAGAGACCCAGTACTTC. This sequence encodes CASSFEGGGIETQYF. The reference TRBV5-4 and TRBJ2-5 proteins fill in what lies around the CDR3, so the full variable domain reads ETGVTQSPTHLIKTRGQQVTLRCSSQSGHNTVSWYQQALGQGPQFIFQYYREEENGRGNFPPRFSGLQFPNYSSELNVNALELDDSALYLCASSFEGGGIETQYFGPGTRLLVL.